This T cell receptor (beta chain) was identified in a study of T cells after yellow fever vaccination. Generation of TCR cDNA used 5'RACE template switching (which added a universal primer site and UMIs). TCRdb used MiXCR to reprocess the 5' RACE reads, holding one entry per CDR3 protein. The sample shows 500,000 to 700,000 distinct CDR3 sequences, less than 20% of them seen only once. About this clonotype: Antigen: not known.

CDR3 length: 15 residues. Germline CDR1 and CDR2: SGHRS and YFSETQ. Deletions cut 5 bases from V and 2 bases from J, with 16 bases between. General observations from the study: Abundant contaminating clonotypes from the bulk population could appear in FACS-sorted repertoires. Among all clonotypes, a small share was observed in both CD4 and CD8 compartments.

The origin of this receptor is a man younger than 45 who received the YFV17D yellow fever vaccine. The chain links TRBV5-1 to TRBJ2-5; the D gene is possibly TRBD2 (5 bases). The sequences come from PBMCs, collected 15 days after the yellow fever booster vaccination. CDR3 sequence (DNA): TGCGCCAGCAGTGTTGGAGGCCCCGGACAAGAGACCCAGTACTTC. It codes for CASSVGGPGQETQYF.